A selection of T cell receptor beta chains follows, all from one sample in a study of blood T cell repertoires in COVID-19. TCRdb's table, derived via immunoSEQ multiplex PCR, lists solely in-frame clones and lacks some. There are more than 200,000 clones in the sample; 88% occur only once, and about 1.3% lies in the top ten. The sequenced sample consisted of peripheral blood. These receptors all stem from a man older than 75 with acute or convalescent COVID-19. The CDR3 runs from the conserved cysteine through the conserved F or W. Fields, in order: CDR3 DNA, CDR3 protein, CDR3 length, D gene, J gene, V gene, clone size. D genes are given only for firm matches. Some rows have no size entry. The others give once, few or many, or a class for an expanded clone.

CDR3 DNA: TGTGCCAGCTCACCTTTGGAGAGGAGTGGCTACACCTTC; CDR3 protein: CASSPLERSGYTF; CDR3 length: 13; D gene: -; J gene: TRBJ1-2; V gene: TRBV18; clone size: -
CDR3 DNA: TGTGCCAGCAGTTACCCCACCGGGACAGGGGGAAGGGAGCAGTACTTC; CDR3 protein: CASSYPTGTGGREQYF; CDR3 length: 16; D gene: TRBD1; J gene: TRBJ2-7; V gene: TRBV6-6; clone size: -
CDR3 DNA: TGTGCCAGCAGTTACTCGGGACTAGCGGGACTACTATTAGCCAAAAACATTCAGTACTTC; CDR3 protein: CASSYSGLAGLLLAKNIQYF; CDR3 length: 20; D gene: TRBD2; J gene: TRBJ2-4; V gene: TRBV6-2/TRBV6-3; clone size: -
CDR3 DNA: TGTGCCAGCAGCTTAGATAACCCCGGGCAGGGGGACAATGAGCAGTTCTTC; CDR3 protein: CASSLDNPGQGDNEQFF; CDR3 length: 17; D gene: TRBD1; J gene: TRBJ2-1; V gene: TRBV7-2; clone size: -
CDR3 DNA: TGTGCCACGACTCCTGGACTCCAAAGAACGTGGGAGCAGTACTTC; CDR3 protein: CATTPGLQRTWEQYF; CDR3 length: 15; D gene: -; J gene: TRBJ2-7; V gene: TRBV28; clone size: -
CDR3 DNA: TGCGCCAGCAGCTTTCGGACAGGAAACTATGGCTACACCTTC; CDR3 protein: CASSFRTGNYGYTF; CDR3 length: 14; D gene: TRBD1; J gene: TRBJ1-2; V gene: TRBV5-1; clone size: -
CDR3 DNA: TGTGCCAGCAGTGAAGCGTCCTCGCTAGCGGGAGTTCACAATGAGCAGTTCTTC; CDR3 protein: CASSEASSLAGVHNEQFF; CDR3 length: 18; D gene: TRBD2; J gene: TRBJ2-1; V gene: TRBV6-1; clone size: -
CDR3 DNA: TGTGCCACGGGGGTGACTGGGGCCAACGTCCTGACTTTC; CDR3 protein: CATGVTGANVLTF; CDR3 length: 13; D gene: -; J gene: TRBJ2-6; V gene: TRBV12-3/TRBV12-4; clone size: -
CDR3 DNA: TGCGCCAGCGAAGGGACAGGGGGCGGAGAGACCCAGTACTTC; CDR3 protein: CASEGTGGGETQYF; CDR3 length: 14; D gene: TRBD1; J gene: TRBJ2-5; V gene: TRBV10-2; clone size: -
CDR3 DNA: TGTGCCACCAGTGAGGGGAGTATAAGCTCCTACAATGAGCAGTTCTTC; CDR3 protein: CATSEGSISSYNEQFF; CDR3 length: 16; D gene: -; J gene: TRBJ2-1; V gene: TRBV24-1; clone size: -
CDR3 DNA: TGTGCCAGTAGTACCCTAATGGAGGCCAATGAGCAGTTCTTC; CDR3 protein: CASSTLMEANEQFF; CDR3 length: 14; D gene: -; J gene: TRBJ2-1; V gene: TRBV19; clone size: once
CDR3 DNA: TGTGCCAGCAGCTTGGGACAGGGGGCAACTAATGAAAAACTGTTTTTT; CDR3 protein: CASSLGQGATNEKLFF; CDR3 length: 16; D gene: TRBD1; J gene: TRBJ1-4; V gene: TRBV7-9; clone size: few
CDR3 DNA: TGCGCCAGCAGTCCCGACAGGGATCAGCCCCAGCATTTT; CDR3 protein: CASSPDRDQPQHF; CDR3 length: 13; D gene: TRBD1; J gene: TRBJ1-5; V gene: TRBV4-3; clone size: -
CDR3 DNA: TGTGCCACCACCAAGCAACAGGGAATCCAAGAGACCCAGTACTTC; CDR3 protein: CATTKQQGIQETQYF; CDR3 length: 15; D gene: -; J gene: TRBJ2-5; V gene: TRBV15; clone size: -
CDR3 DNA: TGTGCCAGCAGTCGGACTACCTACGAGCAGTACTTC; CDR3 protein: CASSRTTYEQYF; CDR3 length: 12; D gene: -; J gene: TRBJ2-7; V gene: TRBV2; clone size: -
CDR3 DNA: TGTGCCAGCAGTGAGGGGAGTTGGGTAGCGGGGGCCTACAATGAGCAGTTCTTC; CDR3 protein: CASSEGSWVAGAYNEQFF; CDR3 length: 18; D gene: TRBD2; J gene: TRBJ2-1; V gene: TRBV6-1; clone size: -
CDR3 DNA: TGCAGCGCCGACAGGGTCCATGGCTACACCTTC; CDR3 protein: CSADRVHGYTF; CDR3 length: 11; D gene: TRBD1; J gene: TRBJ1-2; V gene: TRBV29-1; clone size: -
CDR3 DNA: TGTGCCATCAGTGAGCCAGGACTAGAAGCCTTTCCTGAGCAGTTCTTC; CDR3 protein: CAISEPGLEAFPEQFF; CDR3 length: 16; D gene: TRBD2; J gene: TRBJ2-1; V gene: TRBV10-3; clone size: -
CDR3 DNA: TGTGCCAGCAGCGTAGGGGCGGGGGGGCGGCAAGAGACCCAGTACTTC; CDR3 protein: CASSVGAGGRQETQYF; CDR3 length: 16; D gene: TRBD2; J gene: TRBJ2-5; V gene: TRBV9; clone size: -
CDR3 DNA: TGTGCCAGCAGCTTTGGACTAGCGGGTTACAATGAGCAGTTCTTC; CDR3 protein: CASSFGLAGYNEQFF; CDR3 length: 15; D gene: TRBD2; J gene: TRBJ2-1; V gene: TRBV7-2; clone size: -
CDR3 DNA: TGTGCCAGCAGTGCTTTTGGGGAGCGGGGGGGCATAGACGAGCAGTACTTC; CDR3 protein: CASSAFGERGGIDEQYF; CDR3 length: 17; D gene: TRBD2; J gene: TRBJ2-7; V gene: TRBV6-1; clone size: -
CDR3 DNA: TGTGCCAGCACCCCCTATGGGGGGGATAATTCACCCCTCCACTTT; CDR3 protein: CASTPYGGDNSPLHF; CDR3 length: 15; D gene: -; J gene: TRBJ1-6; V gene: TRBV6-2/TRBV6-3; clone size: -
CDR3 DNA: TGTGCCAGCAGCCAAATGCTAGCGGGGGCTTTGAACACCGGGGAGCTGTTTTTT; CDR3 protein: CASSQMLAGALNTGELFF; CDR3 length: 18; D gene: TRBD2; J gene: TRBJ2-2; V gene: TRBV3-1/TRBV3-2; clone size: -
CDR3 DNA: TGTGCCAGCAGCCAAGACTTGGCAGGGGCCAACGTCCTGACTTTC; CDR3 protein: CASSQDLAGANVLTF; CDR3 length: 15; D gene: -; J gene: TRBJ2-6; V gene: TRBV3-1/TRBV3-2; clone size: once
CDR3 DNA: TGTGCCAGTAGTATCCGGGGGGAAAAACTGTTTTTT; CDR3 protein: CASSIRGEKLFF; CDR3 length: 12; D gene: -; J gene: TRBJ1-4; V gene: TRBV19; clone size: -
CDR3 DNA: TGTGCCAGCAGTTCCCACAGGGGCACTGAAGCTTTCTTT; CDR3 protein: CASSSHRGTEAFF; CDR3 length: 13; D gene: TRBD1; J gene: TRBJ1-1; V gene: TRBV6-5; clone size: -
CDR3 DNA: TGTGCCAGCAGCCAAGATGCTAGACCCTCCTACAATGAGCAGTTCTTC; CDR3 protein: CASSQDARPSYNEQFF; CDR3 length: 16; D gene: -; J gene: TRBJ2-1; V gene: TRBV3-1/TRBV3-2; clone size: -
CDR3 DNA: TGTGCCAGCAGTACGGACTCAGTACAAAGGCCCCAGCATTTT; CDR3 protein: CASSTDSVQRPQHF; CDR3 length: 14; D gene: -; J gene: TRBJ1-5; V gene: TRBV6-2/TRBV6-3; clone size: -
CDR3 DNA: TGTGCCAGCAGCTTACAGGGGGCCGGCAATCAGCCCCAGCATTTT; CDR3 protein: CASSLQGAGNQPQHF; CDR3 length: 15; D gene: TRBD1; J gene: TRBJ1-5; V gene: TRBV6-2/TRBV6-3; clone size: -
CDR3 DNA: TGTGCCAGCAGCCCCAGGGTTCAGAGCTCTGGAAACACCATATATTTT; CDR3 protein: CASSPRVQSSGNTIYF; CDR3 length: 16; D gene: -; J gene: TRBJ1-3; V gene: TRBV7-9; clone size: -
CDR3 DNA: TGTGCCAGCAGCTTGGCCTCAGGGAGGTACGAGCAGTACTTC; CDR3 protein: CASSLASGRYEQYF; CDR3 length: 14; D gene: -; J gene: TRBJ2-7; V gene: TRBV5-4; clone size: -
CDR3 DNA: TGTGCCAGCAGCGGTGGGACAGCTGACTCTAGCACAGATACGCAGTATTTT; CDR3 protein: CASSGGTADSSTDTQYF; CDR3 length: 17; D gene: TRBD1; J gene: TRBJ2-3; V gene: TRBV9; clone size: -
CDR3 DNA: TGTGCCAGCAGCTCGGACACTGAAGCTTTCTTT; CDR3 protein: CASSSDTEAFF; CDR3 length: 11; D gene: -; J gene: TRBJ1-1; V gene: TRBV7-9; clone size: -
CDR3 DNA: TGTGCCAGCTCACCCTCCTCGGGACAGGGGGGAGAGACCCAGTACTTC; CDR3 protein: CASSPSSGQGGETQYF; CDR3 length: 16; D gene: TRBD1; J gene: TRBJ2-5; V gene: TRBV18; clone size: once
CDR3 DNA: TGCGCCAGCAGTCAAGACGGTCCCCGGCGCGGGGGGCTGTTTTTT; CDR3 protein: CASSQDGPRRGGLFF; CDR3 length: 15; D gene: TRBD2; J gene: TRBJ2-2; V gene: TRBV4-3; clone size: -
CDR3 DNA: TGTGCCAGCAGCCAGGACTACCCTAACACCGGGGAGCTGTTTTTT; CDR3 protein: CASSQDYPNTGELFF; CDR3 length: 15; D gene: -; J gene: TRBJ2-2; V gene: TRBV11-3; clone size: -
CDR3 DNA: TGTGCCAGCACCCCGGACAGGACGTTGGGGGAGCAGTACTTC; CDR3 protein: CASTPDRTLGEQYF; CDR3 length: 14; D gene: TRBD1; J gene: TRBJ2-7; V gene: TRBV2; clone size: -
CDR3 DNA: TGTGCCAGTAGTGGGCAGACGGCTAACTATGGCTACACCTTC; CDR3 protein: CASSGQTANYGYTF; CDR3 length: 14; D gene: -; J gene: TRBJ1-2; V gene: TRBV19; clone size: -
CDR3 DNA: TGTGCCAGCAGCTTAATCAAGGCGGGGGGGATCGATGAGCAGTTCTTC; CDR3 protein: CASSLIKAGGIDEQFF; CDR3 length: 16; D gene: TRBD2; J gene: TRBJ2-1; V gene: TRBV7-3; clone size: -
CDR3 DNA: TGTGCCAGCAACGAAATAAAAGGGACAGGGTCCCAGGTGTATGGCTACACCTTC; CDR3 protein: CASNEIKGTGSQVYGYTF; CDR3 length: 18; D gene: TRBD1; J gene: TRBJ1-2; V gene: TRBV7-9; clone size: once
CDR3 DNA: TGTGCCAGTAGTACTCCTTTGGGACAGGGGGCCGGTGGCTACACCTTC; CDR3 protein: CASSTPLGQGAGGYTF; CDR3 length: 16; D gene: TRBD1; J gene: TRBJ1-2; V gene: TRBV19; clone size: -
CDR3 DNA: TGTGCCAGCAGTTACCTTGACAGGGAAGGCTACACCTTC; CDR3 protein: CASSYLDREGYTF; CDR3 length: 13; D gene: TRBD1; J gene: TRBJ1-2; V gene: TRBV6-5; clone size: -
CDR3 DNA: TGCAGCGTTGACTCTACGGGACAGGGGGCTTGGTGGGGCTACACCTTC; CDR3 protein: CSVDSTGQGAWWGYTF; CDR3 length: 16; D gene: TRBD1; J gene: TRBJ1-2; V gene: TRBV29-1; clone size: -
CDR3 DNA: TGTGCCAGCAGCTTCAATTTCTATAATTCACCCCTCCACTTT; CDR3 protein: CASSFNFYNSPLHF; CDR3 length: 14; D gene: -; J gene: TRBJ1-6; V gene: TRBV5-8; clone size: -
CDR3 DNA: TGCAGCGTTGAAGTAGGGGGCCACACTGAAGCTTTCTTT; CDR3 protein: CSVEVGGHTEAFF; CDR3 length: 13; D gene: TRBD1; J gene: TRBJ1-1; V gene: TRBV29-1; clone size: -
CDR3 DNA: TGTGCCAGCAGCCCCCGACTAGCGGGGGAAACAGATACGCAGTATTTT; CDR3 protein: CASSPRLAGETDTQYF; CDR3 length: 16; D gene: TRBD2; J gene: TRBJ2-3; V gene: TRBV3-1/TRBV3-2; clone size: -
CDR3 DNA: TGTGCCAGCTCACCTCTGGGGCAGGGGGACAAATCAAGTACCATATATTTT; CDR3 protein: CASSPLGQGDKSSTIYF; CDR3 length: 17; D gene: TRBD1; J gene: TRBJ1-3; V gene: TRBV18; clone size: -
CDR3 DNA: TGTGCCAGCAGCCAAGAGCTAGACTATGGCTACACCTTC; CDR3 protein: CASSQELDYGYTF; CDR3 length: 13; D gene: -; J gene: TRBJ1-2; V gene: TRBV4-2; clone size: -
CDR3 DNA: TGTGCCAGCAGCCGCAATGTACTGGCGGTCACAGATACGCAGTATTTT; CDR3 protein: CASSRNVLAVTDTQYF; CDR3 length: 16; D gene: -; J gene: TRBJ2-3; V gene: TRBV14; clone size: -
CDR3 DNA: TGTGCCAGCAGTTTGGGGGTGGGACTAGCGGACAATGAGCAGTTCTTC; CDR3 protein: CASSLGVGLADNEQFF; CDR3 length: 16; D gene: TRBD2; J gene: TRBJ2-1; V gene: TRBV28; clone size: -